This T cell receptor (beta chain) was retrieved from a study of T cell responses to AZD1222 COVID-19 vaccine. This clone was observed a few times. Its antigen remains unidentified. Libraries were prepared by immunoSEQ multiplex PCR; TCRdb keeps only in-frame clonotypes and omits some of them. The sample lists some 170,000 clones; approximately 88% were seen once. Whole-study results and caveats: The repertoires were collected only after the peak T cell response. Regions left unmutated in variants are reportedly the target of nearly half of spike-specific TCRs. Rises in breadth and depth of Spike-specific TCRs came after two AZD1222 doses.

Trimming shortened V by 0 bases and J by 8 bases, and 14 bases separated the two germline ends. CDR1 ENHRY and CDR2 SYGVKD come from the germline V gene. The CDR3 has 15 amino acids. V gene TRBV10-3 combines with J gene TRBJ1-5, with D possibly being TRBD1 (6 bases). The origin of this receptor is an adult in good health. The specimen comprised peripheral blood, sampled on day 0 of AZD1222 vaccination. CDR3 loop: CAISESTGLGEPQHF. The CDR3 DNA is TGTGCCATCAGTGAGTCGACAGGACTAGGGGAGCCCCAGCATTTT.